The clone carrying this T cell receptor (beta chain) was recorded only once. Its antigen is unidentified. Authors' data handling: Quality scores were absent from the junction-only immunoSEQ sequences, so filtering differed. Profiled with immunoSEQ multiplex PCR; TCRdb holds only in-frame clones, not every one. V and J calls plus clone size are reproduced from that table; the DNA served to infer D and trimming. Here the sample spans about 2.2 million clones, just under 95% being singletons. Naive CD8 populations comprised CD45RO-negative cells positively selected for CCR7, excluding terminally differentiated effector memory CD45RA+ cells. CDR1 SEHNR and CDR2 FQNEAQ come from the germline V gene (reference sequence). V was cut by 1 base and J by 0 bases, with 6 bases left in between. CDR3 length: 15 amino acids. The data derive from a study of shared clonotypes between healthy human individuals. Across the whole study: The cohort comprised a couple of women and a few men. Their ages spanned 18 to 49 years.

Study-level findings and limits: Larger estimated richness was generally seen in naive subsets than in memory subsets. Even with large depth, rarefaction showed that sorted-subset sequencing was incomplete.

What was sequenced was naive CD8+ T cells from PBMCs. The J gene is TRBJ2-2, the V gene TRBV7-9; D is perhaps TRBD1 (5 bases). This sequence originates from a man aged 18-30 years in good health. Some clones in this sample may be carry-over from other donors' samples. CDR3 sequence reads: CASSLGQSNTGELFF. CDR3 bases: TGTGCCAGCAGCTTAGGACAGTCGAACACCGGGGAGCTGTTTTTT.